Included here is one T cell receptor beta chain sequence, with context. The antigen is undetermined. This was the immunoSEQ version 4 assay in survey mode. Assay used: immunoSEQ multiplex PCR; TCRdb lists only in-frame clones, some missing. This table has under 60,000 clones, 75% to 85% appearing once. V shed 4 bases and J 3 bases; nucleotides not matched to a gene: 3. CDR1 and CDR2 (germline): SNHLY, FYNNEI. The CDR3 contains 15 residues. Stimulation used about 9.5 ug/mL lysate from CMV-infected fibroblasts. CD40L-negative CD69-negative CD45RO-high memory CD4+ T cells were sorted as populations depleted of antigen-responding cells. The record originates from a study of persistence of HIV-infected CD4 T cells. Findings and caveats of the study: Degenerate expanded CDR3beta sequences were enriched among CMV- and Gag-responding cells.

This sequence was found in an adult man with HIV who was CMV-seropositive. This specimen consisted of CD4+ T cells sorted from PBMCs after roughly 17-hour stimulation, obtained from a patient who received antiretroviral therapy. The chain recombines TRBV2 with TRBJ1-6; 7 bases align to TRBD1. CDR3 nucleotides: TGTGCCAGCAGTGTCGGGACAGTCTATAATTCACCCCTCCACTTT. Its translation is CASSVGTVYNSPLHF.